This TCR beta chain was identified during a study of T-cell reconstitution after alpha-beta-depleted transplantation in children. Findings and caveats of the study: Roughly two months post-transplant, alpha-beta T cells reportedly originated from several hundred graft clones that had expanded. At the one-year point after transplant, T-cell counts and TCRbeta diversity were found to come mostly from T cells that had been newly produced. Diversity of TCRbeta at day 60 was high in some patients, arising from surviving recipient T cells and thymic progenitors.

V gave up 3 bases and J gave up 9 bases, with 18 bases separating them. The CDR3 consists of 15 residues. This clonotype was observed at least ten times. Its antigen remains unknown. Molecular barcoding with unique molecular identifiers was used for the TCRbeta library. Each CDR3 protein gets one entry after TCRdb re-called the PCR reads with MiXCR. The sample includes under 300,000 distinct CDR3 sequences, roughly 11% of them seen just once. The origin of this receptor is a male patient under 10 years old who had a stem cell transplant for chronic granulomatous disease, so the T cells may come from the graft donor. Sequenced material: peripheral blood, taken 180 days after TCRalphabeta/CD19-depleted stem cell transplant. The V and J genes are TRBV12-3 or TRBV12-4 and TRBJ1-5; D ambiguous. The CDR3 coding sequence is TGTGCCAGCAGTTTGACCGGACCAACGGAGAGGCCCCAGCATTTT. It encodes CASSLTGPTERPQHF.